This T cell receptor (beta chain) was observed in a study of cytomegalovirus exposure and HLA in healthy donors. Regarding the study as a whole: Among TCR sequences, most were rare, though some public TCRs appeared in many donors.

V lost 4 bases and J lost 1, with 11 bases in between. CDR3 length: 14 amino acids. The V gene's germline CDR1 is SGHNT and CDR2 YYREEE (reference sequence). Remarks on this clone: Its antigen is as yet unknown.

Using immunoSEQ multiplex PCR, the repertoire was profiled, and TCRdb retains in-frame clones only, with some absent. The sample gives 150,000 to 200,000 clones, roughly 89% of which show up once; around 10% is in the top ten. The sequencing input was PBMCs. The origin of this receptor is a young woman in good health and CMV-seropositive. The V call is TRBV5-4, the J call TRBJ1-1; maybe TRBD1 (6 bases). The DNA for the CDR3 is TGTGCCAGCAGCCAATTGGGACAGAACACTGAAGCTTTCTTT. Its translation: CASSQLGQNTEAFF.